This T cell receptor beta chain comes out of a study of cytomegalovirus exposure and HLA in healthy donors. This clone was seen once. The ends lost 0 bases at V and 1 base at J; junction bases unmatched: 3. The germline gives CDR1 MGHRA, CDR2 YSYEKL. The length of the CDR3 is 15 residues. PCR employed 60 Vbeta and 13 Jbeta primers. Some clones are missing from TCRdb's copy, which holds only in-frame ones; the method was immunoSEQ multiplex PCR. This table holds approximately 190,000 clones, around 78% found once. Sequencing was performed on PBMCs. The sequence derives from a woman in her 30s in good health and CMV-seropositive. V gene TRBV4-1 combines with J gene TRBJ2-7, with 7 bases aligning to TRBD2. As DNA, the CDR3 is TGCGCCAGCAGCCAAGAGCCTAGCGGATCCTACGAGCAGTACTTC. It translates to CASSQEPSGSYEQYF.